The 20 T cell receptor beta chains listed next were all sequenced from one sample in a study of T cells after yellow fever vaccination. TCRdb fed the 5' RACE reads into MiXCR, producing one record per CDR3 protein. The sample has 300,000 to 400,000 distinct CDR3 sequences; under 15% are singletons. Here the sequenced sample was CD4+ T cells sorted from PBMCs, taken 15 days after the yellow fever booster vaccination. The receptors here all came from a man between 18 and 29 years old who received the YFV17D yellow fever vaccine.

In this sample, this clonotype turned up a few times. The chain uses TRBV28 and TRBJ1-2; 11 nucleotides line up with TRBD1. The germline V gene has CDR1 MDHEN and CDR2 SYDVKM. J lost 6 bases, V lost 7 bases, and 4 bases had no gene match. This CDR3 has 13 residues. CDR3 protein: CASTTGQGDGYTF. In DNA, the CDR3 is TGTGCCAGCACCACGGGACAGGGGGATGGCTACACCTTC.

This clonotype was detected a few times. The chain couples TRBV4-3 to TRBJ2-1; 7 nucleotides match TRBD1. V was pared by 1 base and J by 3 bases, with 6 bases of the junction left unmatched. The CDR3 totals 16 residues. Germline-derived CDR1 and CDR2 are LGHNA and YSLEER. CDR3 bases: TGCGCCAGCAGCCAAGTAGGCCAGGGGGACTACAATGAGCAGTTCTTC. The encoded protein is CASSQVGQGDYNEQFF.

The chain uses TRBV20-1 and TRBJ2-5; 11 nucleotides line up with TRBD1. This CDR3 has 14 residues. V dropped 5 bases and J dropped 2; count of bases not matched to a gene: 4. Germline V gene sequence: CDR1 DFQATT, CDR2 SNEGSKA (reference sequence). The CDR3 region is CSAGTGGRQETQYF. DNA for the CDR3: TGCAGTGCTGGGACAGGGGGGCGGCAAGAGACCCAGTACTTC.

The chain joins TRBV5-8 to TRBJ1-6; perhaps TRBD1 as D (5 bases). Trimming stripped 1 base from V and 10 bases from J, with 18 bases between. The germline V gene encodes CDR1 SGHTS and CDR2 YDEGEE. CDR3 size: 16 residues. CDR3 nucleotide sequence: TGTGCCAGCAGCTTGCTCAACGGCAGGGCGAACTCACCCCTCCACTTT. Protein product: CASSLLNGRANSPLHF.

This clonotype has only a few counts. The chain links TRBV3-1 to TRBJ1-2; 10 nucleotides line up with TRBD1. The germline V gene has CDR1 LGHDT and CDR2 YNNKEL (reference sequence). The CDR3 length is 16 residues. The V segment lost 4 bases and the J segment 4 bases; nucleotides outside the gene matches: 9. CDR3 sequence: CASSLTGTGAIYGYTF. Written as DNA, the CDR3 is TGTGCCAGCAGCCTTACCGGGACAGGGGCGATCTATGGCTACACCTTC. The variable domain in full, completed from reference TRBV3-1 and TRBJ1-2, reads DTAVSQTPKYLVTQMGNDKSIKCEQNLGHDTMYWYKQDSKKFLKIMFSYNNKELIINETVPNRFSPKSPDKAHLNLHINSLELGDSAVYFCASSLTGTGAIYGYTFGSGTRLTVV.

The chain joins TRBV5-4 to TRBJ1-1, with 7 bases aligning to TRBD1. The V gene end was trimmed by 4 bases and the J gene end by 4 bases; junction bases not matched to a gene: 13. Germline loops: CDR1 SGHNT, CDR2 YYREEE (reference sequence). The CDR3 is 16 amino acids. This CDR3 is CASSRRTDRVRTEAFF. The CDR3 DNA reads TGTGCCAGCAGCCGTCGGACAGACAGGGTACGCACTGAAGCTTTCTTT. The complete variable domain, with remaining parts taken from reference TRBV5-4 and TRBJ1-1, reads ETGVTQSPTHLIKTRGQQVTLRCSSQSGHNTVSWYQQALGQGPQFIFQYYREEENGRGNFPPRFSGLQFPNYSSELNVNALELDDSALYLCASSRRTDRVRTEAFFGQGTRLTVV.

This clonotype was seen many times. This chain links TRBV4-3 with TRBJ1-6; a possible D gene is TRBD1 (5 bases). V was cut by 2 bases and J by 10 bases, with 15 bases left in between. This CDR3 spans 15 amino acids. The germline V gene encodes CDR1 LGHNA and CDR2 YSLEER. This chain's CDR3 is CASSQSGGRDSPLHF. CDR3 bases: TGCGCCAGCAGCCAAAGTGGCGGCAGGGACTCACCCCTCCACTTT.

This clonotype was seen once. The CDR3 spells CASSPLSATGTYGYTF. CDR3 bases: TGTGCCAGCAGTCCACTATCCGCTACAGGGACCTATGGCTACACCTTC. The chain has TRBV6-2 or TRBV6-3 and TRBJ1-2, with a tentative D call TRBD1 (6 bases). Per the germline V gene, CDR1 is MNHEY and CDR2 is SVGEGT. Trimming shortened V by 5 bases and J by 4 bases, and 20 bases separated the two germline ends. The CDR3 sequence is 16 residues long.

This clonotype turned up a few times. The chain couples TRBV5-6 to TRBJ2-7; D ambiguous. The germline gives CDR1 SGHDT, CDR2 YYEEEE. This CDR3 comprises 13 residues. V shed 3 bases and J shed 4 bases, with 11 bases lying between them. The CDR3 spells CASSSVDLYEQYF. Here the CDR3 DNA reads TGTGCCAGCAGCTCGGTGGACCTATACGAGCAGTACTTC. The whole variable domain, remainder taken from reference TRBV5-6 and TRBJ2-7, is DAGVTQSPTHLIKTRGQQVTLRCSPKSGHDTVSWYQQALGQGPQFIFQYYEEEERQRGNFPDRFSGHQFPNYSSELNVNALLLGDSALYLCASSSVDLYEQYFGPGTRLTVT.

V is TRBV7-6 and J is TRBJ2-7, with D possibly TRBD1 on 5 matching bases. Germline CDR1 reads SGHVS; CDR2 reads FNYEAQ. This CDR3 contains 13 residues. Trimming removed 3 bases from V and 6 bases from J, with 12 bases in between. The CDR3 loop is CASSLGQASEQYF. In DNA form, the CDR3 reads TGTGCCAGCAGCTTGGGGCAGGCCAGCGAGCAGTACTTC.

The chain is built from TRBV10-3 and TRBJ2-3; no reliable D call. CDR1 is ENHRY, CDR2 SYGVKD, per germline. Trimming took off 4 bases at V and 5 bases at J, with 4 bases between the two ends. The CDR3 is 11 residues long. Here the CDR3 DNA reads TGTGCCATCAGTGCGGGAGATACGCAGTATTTT. Amino acid sequence: CAISAGDTQYF.

This clonotype was counted between two and nine times. The chain's CDR3 is CASSLEGQGGNEQFF. The CDR3 DNA reads TGCGCCAGCAGCTTGGAAGGACAGGGAGGTAATGAGCAGTTCTTC. The rearrangement links TRBV5-1 to TRBJ2-1; 8 bases are shared with TRBD1. Germline V lookup: CDR1 SGHRS, CDR2 YFSETQ. CDR3 size: 15 residues. After removal of 0 bases from V and 7 bases from J, the junction contained 6 bases not matched to a gene.

This clonotype has a handful of counts. The genes are TRBV25-1 and TRBJ2-3; 10 nucleotides align to TRBD2. The CDR3 has 14 amino acids. The germline gives CDR1 MGHDK, CDR2 SYGVNS. V dropped 9 bases and J dropped 5; count of bases not matched to a gene: 8. The CDR3 spells CASTLAGGGDTQYF. CDR3 sequence (DNA): TGTGCCAGTACCTTAGCGGGGGGTGGAGATACGCAGTATTTT.

This clonotype was detected only a few times. The CDR3 region has the DNA TGCGCCAGCAGCACAGGGGGACTAGCGGGGGACCAGTTCTTC. Its protein product is CASSTGGLAGDQFF. This chain joins TRBV5-1 and TRBJ2-1; 14 bases are shared with TRBD2. V shed 4 bases, J shed 13 bases, and the junction held 7 bases outside the gene matches. The length of the CDR3 is 14 residues. Germline V gene data show CDR1 as SGHRS and CDR2 as YFSETQ. Variable domain in full (rest from reference TRBV5-1 and TRBJ2-1): KAGVTQTPRYLIKTRGQQVTLSCSPISGHRSVSWYQQTPGQGLQFLFEYFSETQRNKGNFPGRFSGRQFSNSRSEMNVSTLELGDSALYLCASSTGGLAGDQFFGPGTRLTVL.

There are a few counts of this clonotype. This chain links TRBV5-1 with TRBJ2-5, with D unclear. The germline V gene encodes CDR1 SGHRS and CDR2 YFSETQ. This CDR3 region has 14 residues. V lost 4 bases and J lost 5, with 15 bases in between. The DNA for the CDR3 is TGCGCCAGCAGCCCGACCTGGACGTATGAGACCCAGTACTTC. It encodes CASSPTWTYETQYF.

V and J are TRBV3-1 and TRBJ1-1; 9 bases match TRBD1. The ends lost 6 bases at V and 4 bases at J; junction bases unmatched: 6. The CDR3 extends over 14 amino acids. Germline V lookup: CDR1 LGHDT, CDR2 YNNKEL (reference sequence). The CDR3 sequence: CASRNRGRGTEAFF. DNA for the CDR3: TGTGCCAGCAGAAACAGGGGGCGCGGCACTGAAGCTTTCTTT.

The gene calls are TRBV20-1 and TRBJ2-5, with TRBD1 identical over 8 bases. Germline V gene lookup returns CDR1 DFQATT and CDR2 SNEGSKA (reference sequence). The CDR3 is 14 amino acids. V dropped 6 bases and J dropped 5; count of bases not matched to a gene: 11. For the CDR3, the DNA is TGCAGTGCCCACGGGACAGGAGTGTTGGAGACCCAGTACTTC. It translates to CSAHGTGVLETQYF.

The V gene is TRBV10-1, the J gene TRBJ2-3; TRBD2 agrees at 9 bases. The V gene's germline CDR1 is WNHNN and CDR2 SYGVQD (reference sequence). The ends lost 2 bases at V and 2 bases at J; junction bases unmatched: 2. The CDR3 runs to 15 residues. The CDR3 is CASSEVAGVTDTQYF. The CDR3 DNA follows: TGCGCCAGCAGTGAGGTAGCGGGGGTCACAGATACGCAGTATTTT.

This clonotype was seen at least ten times. The rearrangement joins TRBV7-2 to TRBJ2-7, with a tentative D call TRBD2 (7 bases). This CDR3 has 14 amino acids. The germline gives CDR1 SGHTA, CDR2 FQGNSA. Between the trimmed V and J ends, which lost 0 bases and 7 bases, there was a span of 13 bases. The CDR3 spells CASSLAGGPYEQYV. The CDR3 DNA is TGTGCCAGCAGCTTAGCGGGGGGGCCGTATGAGCAGTACGTC.

This clonotype appeared many times. J is TRBJ1-2 and V is TRBV2; D unclear. CDR1 and CDR2 from the germline V gene are SNHLY and FYNNEI. This CDR3 is 12 amino acids long. V was cut by 8 bases and J by 0 bases, with 7 bases left in between. CDR3 loop: CASSEANYGYTF. The DNA for the CDR3 is TGTGCCAGCTCTGAAGCTAACTATGGCTACACCTTC.